This passage covers 27 T cell receptor beta chains from one sample sequenced in a study of T cells after somatic rescue of genetic block. Sequencing was performed with immunoSEQ multiplex PCR; in TCRdb, only in-frame clones are kept and a portion is missing. This repertoire shows 55,000 to 75,000 clones, roughly 92% found once; its top ten account for over 2.5%. Sequencing was carried out using peripheral blood mononuclear cells (PBMCs). The receptors shown here come from a man in his forties.

This clone was seen only once. This rearrangement joins TRBV28 to TRBJ1-6; perhaps TRBD1 as D (6 bases). Germline lookup yields CDR1 MDHEN and CDR2 SYDVKM. This CDR3 region has 16 residues. V lost 4 bases, J lost 7 bases, and 17 bases lay in between. CDR3 sequence (DNA): TGTGCCAGCAGTTCACATCCAGGGGTAGGGAATTCACCCCTCCACTTT. This sequence encodes CASSSHPGVGNSPLHF.

This rearrangement joins TRBV7-8 to TRBJ2-5; D possibly corresponds to TRBD2 (6 bases). Deletions cut 8 bases from V and 4 bases from J, with 17 bases between. There are 14 residues in the CDR3. The V gene's germline CDR1 is SGHVS and CDR2 FQNEAQ. CDR3 coding DNA: TGTGCCAGCTATATTAGCGGCCGGCGAGAGACCCAGTACTTC. Its protein product is CASYISGRRETQYF.

V and J are TRBV4-2 and TRBJ2-4; D perhaps matches TRBD2 (5 bases). CDR3 length: 15 residues. The germline CDR1 and CDR2 sequences are LGHNA and YNFKEQ. The germline V and J ends were trimmed by 1 base and 5 bases, with 12 bases remaining between them. The CDR3: CASSQAPFGENIQYF. The CDR3 DNA reads TGTGCCAGCAGCCAAGCACCGTTCGGGGAAAACATTCAGTACTTC.

J is TRBJ1-1 and V is TRBV7-9; no clear D gene. CDR1 and CDR2 from the germline V gene are SEHNR and FQNEAQ (reference sequence). The CDR3 has 16 residues. The V and J ends lost 5 bases and 0 bases respectively, with 16 bases between them. The CDR3 coding sequence is TGTGCCAGCAGCCCATTGGGGTTTCGAGTGAACACTGAAGCTTTCTTT. Translating gives CASSPLGFRVNTEAFF.

The rearrangement uses TRBV19 and TRBJ1-2, with a tentative D call TRBD1 (5 bases). CDR1 LNHDA and CDR2 SQIVND come from the germline V gene (reference sequence). This CDR3 is 13 amino acids long. V was trimmed by 7 bases and J by 4 bases, leaving 13 bases between them. In DNA form, the CDR3 reads TGTGCCAGTAACAGGCAAGGGCCCTATGGCTACACCTTC. Amino acid sequence: CASNRQGPYGYTF.

Here the CDR3 DNA reads TGTGCCACCTCCGGACAGGGGAACACTGAAGCTTTCTTT. Translating it yields CATSGQGNTEAFF. The chain employs TRBV2 and TRBJ1-1; 8 bases map to TRBD1. CDR3 length equals 13 residues. Germline CDR1 SNHLY, CDR2 FYNNEI. After removal of 10 bases from V and 1 base from J, the junction contained 5 bases not matched to a gene.

This clone was detected a few times. The chain recombines TRBV5-6 with TRBJ2-3; D not resolved. Germline V gene sequence: CDR1 SGHDT, CDR2 YYEEEE. The CDR3 runs 17 residues. The V end was cut by 4 bases, the J end by 0 bases, with 18 bases between. For the CDR3, the DNA is TGTGCCAGCAGCGCTGGGTGGCTTTCATCTAGCACAGATACGCAGTATTTT. Residues: CASSAGWLSSSTDTQYF.

The chain couples TRBV6-6 to TRBJ1-6; 9 nucleotides line up with TRBD1. The germline V gene has CDR1 MNHNY and CDR2 SVGAGI (reference sequence). The ends lost 7 bases at V and 7 bases at J; junction bases unmatched: 5. The CDR3 is 14 amino acids. CDR3 loop: CASTRQGGNSPLHF. In DNA form, the CDR3 reads TGTGCCAGCACCCGACAGGGGGGCAATTCACCCCTCCACTTT.

The genes are TRBV28 and TRBJ1-1; tentatively, D is TRBD1 (6 bases). The CDR3 contains 13 residues. The germline CDR1 and CDR2 sequences are MDHEN and SYDVKM. V lost 6 bases and J 0 bases, leaving 8 bases between the germline ends. In nucleotides, the CDR3 is TGTGCCAGCAGCGACAGGCTGAACACTGAAGCTTTCTTT. It is translated as CASSDRLNTEAFF.

J is TRBJ2-1 and V is TRBV13; TRBD1 aligns across 9 bases. V lost 4 bases, J lost 3 bases, and 4 bases stayed unmatched. The CDR3 loop spans 15 amino acids. Germline assignment: CDR1 PRHDT and CDR2 FYEKMQ (reference sequence). As DNA, the CDR3 is TGTGCCAGCAGCTCACAGGGGGCGGGCTACAATGAGCAGTTCTTC. This sequence encodes CASSSQGAGYNEQFF.

This chain links TRBV5-4 with TRBJ2-3; the match to TRBD2 covers 10 bases. Germline-derived CDR1 and CDR2 are SGHNT and YYREEE (reference sequence). This CDR3 spans 17 amino acids. The J segment lost 2 bases and the V segment lost 0 bases, leaving 6 bases of the junction unmatched. CDR3 protein: CASSLAVGLAVTDTQYF. In nucleotides, the CDR3 is TGTGCCAGCAGCTTGGCCGTTGGACTAGCGGTCACAGATACGCAGTATTTT.

J is TRBJ1-5 and V is TRBV19; TRBD1 is a possible D gene (6 bases). Trimming removed 5 bases from V and 9 bases from J, with 17 bases in between. CDR3 size: 14 residues. Per the germline V gene, CDR1 is LNHDA and CDR2 is SQIVND (reference sequence). In DNA form, the CDR3 reads TGTGCCAGTAGTCGGCAGGGAGGGGGACGGCCCCAGCATTTT. It codes for CASSRQGGGRPQHF.

The chain combines TRBV10-3 with TRBJ2-7; D is unclear. Trimming took off 2 bases at V and 6 bases at J, with 14 bases between the two ends. There are 14 residues in the CDR3. Germline loops: CDR1 ENHRY, CDR2 SYGVKD. The CDR3 coding sequence is TGTGCCATCAGTGAGCAGAAGGAATTGTCCGAGCAGTACTTC. Translation gives CAISEQKELSEQYF.

The rearrangement uses TRBV28 and TRBJ2-7; TRBD1 matches 11 bases. From germline, CDR1 is MDHEN and CDR2 SYDVKM. V trimming: 6 bases; J trimming: 5 bases; junction bases outside the gene matches: 12. The CDR3 has 16 residues. CDR3 sequence reads: CASSSLFRDRGDEQYF. In nucleotides, the CDR3 is TGTGCCAGCAGCTCACTCTTCCGGGACAGGGGGGACGAGCAGTACTTC. Full variable domain (missing parts from reference TRBV28 and TRBJ2-7): DVKVTQSSRYLVKRTGEKVFLECVQDMDHENMFWYRQDPGLGLRLIYFSYDVKMKEKGDIPEGYSVSREKKERFSLILESASTNQTSMYLCASSSLFRDRGDEQYFGPGTRLTVT.

The genes are TRBV23-1 and TRBJ2-3, with D possibly matching TRBD1 (8 bases). TRBV23-1 is an open reading frame whose function is uncertain. The CDR3 runs 15 residues. With 6 bases removed from V and 6 bases from J, the gap between germline ends came to 19 bases. CDR3 sequence: CASRGQGGSLDTQYF. CDR3 sequence (DNA): TGCGCCAGCAGAGGACAGGGAGGGAGCCTCGATACGCAGTATTTT.

This sequence joins TRBV27 and TRBJ2-4; D is perhaps TRBD2 (5 bases). V lost 6 bases to trimming and J lost 5 bases, with 20 bases between them. This CDR3 has 16 amino acids. Germline V lookup: CDR1 MNHEY, CDR2 SMNVEV (reference sequence). CDR3 DNA sequence: TGTGCCAGCAGCCAATCGGGATTTCAAGGCGAAAACATTCAGTACTTC. Its protein is CASSQSGFQGENIQYF.

The V gene is TRBV7-9, the J gene TRBJ1-1, with D perhaps TRBD1 (6 bases). The CDR3 sequence is 16 residues long. CDR1 and CDR2 from the germline V gene are SEHNR and FQNEAQ (reference sequence). Deletions cut 3 bases from V and 5 bases from J, with 19 bases between. In DNA, the CDR3 is TGTGCCAGCAGCTTCCCCCTGGCAGGGGTTATTACTGAAGCTTTCTTT. Translated: CASSFPLAGVITEAFF.

This clone appeared a single time. The chain carries TRBV6-6 and TRBJ2-7; D is ambiguous. This CDR3 spans 15 amino acids. Germline CDR1 reads MNHNY; CDR2 reads SVGAGI (reference sequence). Trimming took 0 bases from V and 2 from J, leaving 11 bases between them. The chain's CDR3 is CASSYSIGQPYEQYF. CDR3 DNA: TGTGCCAGCAGTTACTCGATCGGTCAACCCTACGAGCAGTACTTC.

In DNA form, the CDR3 reads TGTGCCAGCAGTGAGAGGGGCCAATACAATGAGCAGTTCTTC. Its protein product is CASSERGQYNEQFF. V usage is TRBV25-1 and J usage is TRBJ2-1, with D perhaps being TRBD1 or TRBD2 (5 bases each). The CDR3 is 14 amino acids. V lost 3 bases and J lost 4, with 10 bases in between. The V gene's germline CDR1 is MGHDK and CDR2 SYGVNS. The variable domain in full, completed from reference TRBV25-1 and TRBJ2-1, reads EADIYQTPRYLVIGTGKKITLECSQTMGHDKMYWYQQDPGMELHLIHYSYGVNSTEKGDLSSESTVSRIRTEHFPLTLESARPSHTSQYLCASSERGQYNEQFFGPGTRLTVL.

J is TRBJ2-1 and V is TRBV7-9, with D perhaps assigned TRBD1 or TRBD2 (6 bases each). Germline V CDR1 and CDR2: SEHNR, FQNEAQ (reference sequence). This CDR3 is 17 amino acids long. Between the trimmed V and J ends, which lost 5 bases and 2 bases, there was a span of 19 bases. The CDR3 region has the DNA TGTGCCAGCAGCCCCCGGGGGCCGGAGTCCGCCTACAATGAGCAGTTCTTC. Amino acids: CASSPRGPESAYNEQFF.

This chain connects TRBV2 to TRBJ1-3; D not resolved. The CDR3 spans 14 residues. V dropped 5 bases and J dropped 4 bases, with 12 bases sitting between them. Germline V CDR1 and CDR2: SNHLY, FYNNEI. CDR3: CASSRGGSGNTIYF. As DNA, the CDR3 is TGTGCCAGCAGTCGGGGAGGATCCGGAAACACCATATATTTT.

The chain joins TRBV5-1 to TRBJ2-2, with D maybe TRBD1 (5 bases). Germline CDR1 and CDR2: SGHRS and YFSETQ. This CDR3 has 16 residues. Trimming took 0 bases from V and 1 from J, leaving 10 bases between them. The CDR3: CASSLEVGLNTGELFF. The CDR3 DNA is TGCGCCAGCAGCTTGGAGGTGGGGCTGAACACCGGGGAGCTGTTTTTT.

This chain connects TRBV27 to TRBJ2-1; 10 bases align to TRBD2. The germline V gene has CDR1 MNHEY and CDR2 SMNVEV (reference sequence). This CDR3 comprises 16 residues. V gave up 0 bases and J gave up 4 bases; unmatched junction bases: 3. CDR3 amino acids: CASSLSVSGGYNEQFF. CDR3 DNA: TGTGCCAGCAGTTTATCGGTTAGCGGGGGGTACAATGAGCAGTTCTTC.

CDR3 region: CASSPRLTGAQETQYF. The CDR3 DNA follows: TGTGCCAGCAGCCCACGACTGACGGGGGCACAAGAGACCCAGTACTTC. The chain links TRBV7-9 to TRBJ2-5; D is tentatively TRBD1 or TRBD2 (6 bases each). Germline CDR1 is SEHNR and CDR2 is FQNEAQ (reference sequence). CDR3 size: 16 residues. Trimming took off 5 bases at V and 2 bases at J, with 18 bases between the two ends.

The chain couples TRBV7-8 to TRBJ2-5; TRBD2 matches at 13 bases. V dropped 2 bases and J dropped 9; count of bases not matched to a gene: 6. The CDR3 covers 15 residues. Germline loops: CDR1 SGHVS, CDR2 FQNEAQ. CDR3 sequence reads: CASSLMTSGGWAQYF. CDR3 bases: TGTGCCAGCAGCTTAATGACTAGCGGGGGGTGGGCCCAGTACTTC.

This chain joins TRBV28 and TRBJ2-7; D might be TRBD2 (6 bases). Germline CDR1 and CDR2: MDHEN and SYDVKM. Trimming stripped 3 bases from V and 4 bases from J, with 28 bases between. The CDR3 consists of 19 residues. The CDR3 sequence is CASSFSGGIARREDYEQYF. The DNA for the CDR3 is TGTGCCAGCAGTTTCTCTGGGGGAATAGCGAGAAGGGAGGATTACGAGCAGTACTTC.

The chain recombines TRBV6-6 with TRBJ1-1; 7 positions match TRBD1. Per germline, CDR1 MNHNY and CDR2 SVGAGI (reference sequence). Trimming took 6 bases from V and 9 from J; bases not matched to a gene: 13. This CDR3 has 14 residues. The CDR3 DNA reads TGTGCCAGCAGAGAAACCACGACAGGGACCAAAGCTTTCTTT. It codes for CASRETTTGTKAFF.